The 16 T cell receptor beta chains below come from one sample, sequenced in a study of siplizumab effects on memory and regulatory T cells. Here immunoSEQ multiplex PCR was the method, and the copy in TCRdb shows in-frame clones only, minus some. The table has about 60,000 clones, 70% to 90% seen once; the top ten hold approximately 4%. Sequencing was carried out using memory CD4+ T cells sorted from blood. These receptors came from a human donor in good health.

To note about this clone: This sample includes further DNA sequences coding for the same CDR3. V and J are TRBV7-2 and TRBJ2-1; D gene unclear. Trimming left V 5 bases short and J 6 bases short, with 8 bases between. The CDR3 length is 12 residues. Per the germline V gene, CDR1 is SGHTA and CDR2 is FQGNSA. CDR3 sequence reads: CASSPPLNEQFF. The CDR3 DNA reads TGTGCCAGCAGCCCCCCGCTCAATGAGCAGTTCTTC.

CDR3 region: CTSSHSLQRSLHTQYF. CDR3 in DNA: TGCACCAGCAGCCACAGCTTGCAGCGGTCCCTCCATACGCAGTATTTT. The V call is TRBV1, the J call TRBJ2-3; the table's TRBD2 call for D was not verified on the DNA. TRBV1 is listed as a pseudogene. The CDR3 totals 16 residues.

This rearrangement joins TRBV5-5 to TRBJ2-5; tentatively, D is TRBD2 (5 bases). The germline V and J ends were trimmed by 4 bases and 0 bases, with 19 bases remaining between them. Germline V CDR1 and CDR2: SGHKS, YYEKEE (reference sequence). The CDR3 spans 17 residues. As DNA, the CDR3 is TGTGCCAGCAGCAGAACCCCGCGGGCGGTGTACCAAGAGACCCAGTACTTC. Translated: CASSRTPRAVYQETQYF.

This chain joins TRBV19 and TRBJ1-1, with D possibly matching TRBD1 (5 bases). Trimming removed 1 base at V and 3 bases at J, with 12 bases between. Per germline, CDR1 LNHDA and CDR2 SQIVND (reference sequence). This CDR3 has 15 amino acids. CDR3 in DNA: TGTGCCAGTAGTATAGGGACAACTGGGGACACTGAAGCTTTCTTT. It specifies CASSIGTTGDTEAFF.

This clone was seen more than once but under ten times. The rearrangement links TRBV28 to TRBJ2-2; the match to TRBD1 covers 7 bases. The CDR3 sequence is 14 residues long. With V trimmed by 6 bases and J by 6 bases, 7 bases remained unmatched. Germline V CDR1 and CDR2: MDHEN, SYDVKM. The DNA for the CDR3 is TGTGCCAGCAGGAGCGGACAGGACCCCGGGGAGCTGTTTTTT. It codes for CASRSGQDPGELFF. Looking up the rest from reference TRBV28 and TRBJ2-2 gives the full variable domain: DVKVTQSSRYLVKRTGEKVFLECVQDMDHENMFWYRQDPGLGLRLIYFSYDVKMKEKGDIPEGYSVSREKKERFSLILESASTNQTSMYLCASRSGQDPGELFFGEGSRLTVL.

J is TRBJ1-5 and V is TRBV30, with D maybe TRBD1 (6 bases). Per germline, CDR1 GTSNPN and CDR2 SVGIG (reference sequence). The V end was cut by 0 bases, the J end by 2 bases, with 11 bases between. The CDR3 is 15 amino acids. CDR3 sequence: CAWSVGGGGNQPQHF. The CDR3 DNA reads TGTGCCTGGAGTGTAGGGGGGGGCGGCAATCAGCCCCAGCATTTT.

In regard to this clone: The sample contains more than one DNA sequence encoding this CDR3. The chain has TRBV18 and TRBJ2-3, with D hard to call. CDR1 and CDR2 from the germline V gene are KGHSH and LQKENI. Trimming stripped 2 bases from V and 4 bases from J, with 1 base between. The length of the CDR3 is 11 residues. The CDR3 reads CASSPSDTQYF. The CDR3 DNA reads TGTGCCAGCTCACCATCAGATACGCAGTATTTT.

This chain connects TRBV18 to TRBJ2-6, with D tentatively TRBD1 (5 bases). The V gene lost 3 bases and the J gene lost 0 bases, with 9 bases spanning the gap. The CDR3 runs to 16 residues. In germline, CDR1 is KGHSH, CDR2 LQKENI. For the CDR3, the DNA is TGTGCCAGCTCACCGTACAGGTTCTCTGGGGCCAACGTCCTGACTTTC. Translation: CASSPYRFSGANVLTF.

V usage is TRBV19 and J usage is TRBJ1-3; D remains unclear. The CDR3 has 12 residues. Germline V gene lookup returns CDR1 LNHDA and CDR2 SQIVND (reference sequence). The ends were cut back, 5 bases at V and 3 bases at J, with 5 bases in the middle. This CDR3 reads CASSASGNTIYF. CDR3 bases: TGTGCCAGTAGTGCCAGTGGAAACACCATATATTTT.

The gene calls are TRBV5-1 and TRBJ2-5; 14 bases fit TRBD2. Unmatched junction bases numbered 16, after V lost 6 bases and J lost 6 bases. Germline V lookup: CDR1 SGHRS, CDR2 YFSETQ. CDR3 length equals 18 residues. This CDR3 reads CASTTSGLAGAREQTQYF. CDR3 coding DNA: TGCGCCAGCACAACGTCGGGACTAGCGGGGGCGCGTGAACAGACCCAGTACTTC.

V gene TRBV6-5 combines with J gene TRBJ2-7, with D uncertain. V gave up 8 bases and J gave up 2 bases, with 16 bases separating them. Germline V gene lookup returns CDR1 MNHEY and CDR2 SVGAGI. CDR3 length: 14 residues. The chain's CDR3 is CASGVLGSTYEQYF. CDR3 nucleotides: TGTGCCAGCGGAGTTTTGGGCAGTACCTACGAGCAGTACTTC.

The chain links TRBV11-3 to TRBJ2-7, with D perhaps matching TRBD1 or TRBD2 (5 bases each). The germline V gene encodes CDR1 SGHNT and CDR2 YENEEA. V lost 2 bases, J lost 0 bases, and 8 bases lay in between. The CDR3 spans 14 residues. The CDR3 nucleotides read TGTGCCAGCAGCTTAACCGGGACCTCCTACGAGCAGTACTTC. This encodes CASSLTGTSYEQYF. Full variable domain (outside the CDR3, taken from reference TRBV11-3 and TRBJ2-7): EAGVVQSPRYKIIEKKQPVAFWCNPISGHNTLYWYLQNLGQGPELLIRYENEEAVDDSQLPKDRFSAERLKGVDSTLKIQPAELGDSAVYLCASSLTGTSYEQYFGPGTRLTVT.

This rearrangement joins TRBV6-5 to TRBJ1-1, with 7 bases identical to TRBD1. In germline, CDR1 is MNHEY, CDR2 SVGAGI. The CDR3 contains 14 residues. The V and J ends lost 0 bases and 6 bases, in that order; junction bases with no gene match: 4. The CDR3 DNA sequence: TGTGCCAGCAGTTACTCGACAGGGACTCCTGAAGCTTTCTTT. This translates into CASSYSTGTPEAFF.

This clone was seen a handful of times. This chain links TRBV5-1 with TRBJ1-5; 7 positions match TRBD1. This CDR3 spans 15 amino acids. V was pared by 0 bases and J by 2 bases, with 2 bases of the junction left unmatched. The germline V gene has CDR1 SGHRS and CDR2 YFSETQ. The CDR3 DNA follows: TGCGCCAGCAGCTTGGGACAGGGCGGCAATCAGCCCCAGCATTTT. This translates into CASSLGQGGNQPQHF.

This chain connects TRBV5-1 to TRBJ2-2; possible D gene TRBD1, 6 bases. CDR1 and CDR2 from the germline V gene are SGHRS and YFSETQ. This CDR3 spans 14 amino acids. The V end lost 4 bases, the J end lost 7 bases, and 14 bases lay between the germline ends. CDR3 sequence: CASSLPSTGGELFF. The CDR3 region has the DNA TGCGCCAGCAGCCTCCCGTCGACAGGCGGGGAGCTGTTTTTT.

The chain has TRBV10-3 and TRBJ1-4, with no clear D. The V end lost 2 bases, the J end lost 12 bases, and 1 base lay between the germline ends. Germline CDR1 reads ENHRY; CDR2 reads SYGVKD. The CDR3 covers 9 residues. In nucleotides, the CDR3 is TGTGCCATCAGTGAGGAACTGTTTTTT. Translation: CAISEELFF.